Listed below are T cell receptor beta chains from one sample, sequenced in a study of T cell responses to AZD1222 COVID-19 vaccine. Profiled with immunoSEQ multiplex PCR; TCRdb holds only in-frame clones, not every one. The sample has 95,000 to 100,000 clones; around 84% are singletons. Material: peripheral blood, obtained on day 0 of AZD1222 vaccination. The receptors were gathered from an adult in good health. Both conserved end residues are part of each CDR3. The D gene is left open where the match is weak. Clone size is stated in some rows and not others, as once, few, many or a class when expanded.

cdr3_length | d_call | j_call | v_call | clone_size | cdr3_nt | cdr3_aa
13 | TRBD1 | TRBJ2-7 | TRBV27 | . | TGTGCCAGCAGACCGACAGGGACGTACGAGCAGTACTTC | CASRPTGTYEQYF
15 | TRBD1 | TRBJ1-5 | TRBV28 | . | TGTGCCAGCAGTTTCCCGGACAGGAGCAATCAGCCCCAGCATTTT | CASSFPDRSNQPQHF
15 | TRBD2 | TRBJ2-7 | TRBV11-2 | . | TGTGCCAGCAGCCACCCCCCAGCGGGGATCTACGAGCAGTACTTC | CASSHPPAGIYEQYF
15 | . | TRBJ2-2 | TRBV3-1/TRBV3-2 | . | TGTGCCAGCAGCCAACCCGGGCAAGACACCGGGGAGCTGTTTTTT | CASSQPGQDTGELFF
15 | TRBD2 | TRBJ2-1 | TRBV7-6 | . | TGTGCCAGCAGCGCTTCTAGCGGGACCTACAATGAGCAGTTCTTC | CASSASSGTYNEQFF
17 | TRBD1 | TRBJ1-4 | TRBV18 | . | TGTGCCAGCTCACAAAGCCAAGCAGGGGGGACTAATGAAAAACTGTTTTTT | CASSQSQAGGTNEKLFF
15 | . | TRBJ1-1 | TRBV3-1/TRBV3-2 | once | TGTGCCAGCAGCCAAGATACAACAAGGTGGCGTGAAGCTTTCTTT | CASSQDTTRWREAFF
13 | . | TRBJ2-5 | TRBV28 | . | TGTGCCAGCAGTTTTTATGGGTTAGAGACCCAGTACTTC | CASSFYGLETQYF
14 | . | TRBJ2-1 | TRBV6-4 | . | TGTGCCAGCAGTGCAGGGGGAGGTAGGAATGAGCAGTTCTTC | CASSAGGGRNEQFF
12 | . | TRBJ2-7 | TRBV18 | . | TGTGCCAGCTCACCATACCCCTACGAGCAGTACTTC | CASSPYPYEQYF
14 | . | TRBJ1-2 | TRBV28 | . | TGTGCCAGCAGTTCCCCTAGAGGCCCCTATGGCTACACCTTC | CASSSPRGPYGYTF
14 | . | TRBJ1-3 | TRBV5-1 | . | TGCGCCAGCAGTCAGGACAGCTCTGGAAACACCATATATTTT | CASSQDSSGNTIYF
14 | . | TRBJ1-2 | TRBV6-1 | . | TGTGCCAGCAGTGAAGGGACTCAAAGGCATGGCTACACCTTC | CASSEGTQRHGYTF
14 | . | TRBJ1-3 | TRBV6-5 | . | TGTGCCAGCAGTACCTTGACAGTGGGAAACACCATATATTTT | CASSTLTVGNTIYF
16 | . | TRBJ2-1 | TRBV28 | . | TGTGCCAGCAGTTTGGGGCTTACGAGCTCCTACAATGAGCAGTTCTTC | CASSLGLTSSYNEQFF
13 | . | TRBJ1-5 | TRBV30 | . | TGTGCCTGGAGTGTCGATCAAGGTCAGCCCCAGCATTTT | CAWSVDQGQPQHF
16 | TRBD2 | TRBJ2-7 | TRBV2 | . | TGTGCCAGCACCCCCGTCGGAGCGGGAGAATCCTACGAGCAGTACTTC | CASTPVGAGESYEQYF
14 | . | TRBJ1-1 | TRBV20-1 | . | TGCAGTGCTAGTCCCCACGCGGGGAACACTGAAGCTTTCTTT | CSASPHAGNTEAFF
15 | . | TRBJ1-1 | TRBV5-1 | once | TGCGCCAGCAGCTTGGCGGGGACCCAGAACACTGAAGCTTTCTTT | CASSLAGTQNTEAFF
14 | . | TRBJ2-7 | TRBV27 | . | TGTGCCAGCAGTAACTCGCGTTCACCCTACGAGCAGTACTTC | CASSNSRSPYEQYF
15 | TRBD1 | TRBJ1-5 | TRBV24-1 | . | TGTGCCACCAGTGATTCCCAGGGGGGGGATCAGCCCCAGCATTTT | CATSDSQGGDQPQHF
15 | . | TRBJ1-1 | TRBV6-4 | . | TGTGCCAGCAGTCAAACAGGTCTCGGTGTCGATGGAGCTTTCTTT | CASSQTGLGVDGAFF
15 | TRBD1 | TRBJ2-7 | TRBV28 | . | TGTGCCAGCAGTTTATCCGGGACAGGGGTCTACGAGCAGTACTTC | CASSLSGTGVYEQYF
15 | TRBD1 | TRBJ1-5 | TRBV3-1/TRBV3-2 | . | TGTGCCAGCAGCCCCGGGACAGGGGGAGGGCAGCCCCAGCATTTT | CASSPGTGGGQPQHF
16 | . | TRBJ2-1 | TRBV11-2 | . | TGTGCCAGCAGCTTAGCACCGAATTTAGGATACAATGAGCAGTTCTTC | CASSLAPNLGYNEQFF
12 | . | TRBJ1-1 | TRBV28 | . | TGTGCCAGCCACGGTGGTGGCACTGAAGCTTTCTTT | CASHGGGTEAFF
13 | TRBD1 | TRBJ1-5 | TRBV12-3/TRBV12-4 | . | TGTGCCAGCAGTCGACAGGGCGATCAGCCCCAGCATTTT | CASSRQGDQPQHF
14 | TRBD1 | TRBJ1-2 | TRBV5-4 | . | TGTGCCAGCAGCCCCGGGACAGGGGTCTATGGCTACACCTTC | CASSPGTGVYGYTF
15 | TRBD1 | TRBJ1-2 | TRBV4-1 | . | TGCGCCAGCAGCCAAGGCCCTGGACAGGGTAACGGCTACACCTTC | CASSQGPGQGNGYTF
18 | . | TRBJ1-1 | TRBV5-8 | . | TGTGCCAGCAGCTTAGGTAACGGCAGGAGGTCCAGTGGTGCTGAAGCTTTCTTT | CASSLGNGRRSSGAEAFF
13 | . | TRBJ2-7 | TRBV7-3 | . | TGTGCCAGCAGCTGGGTTAAGGGCTACGAGCAGTACTTC | CASSWVKGYEQYF
13 | . | TRBJ1-2 | TRBV7-2 | . | TGTGCCAGCAGCTTAAAGGGGTTCGGTGGCTACACCTTC | CASSLKGFGGYTF
15 | . | TRBJ2-7 | TRBV6-9 | . | TGTGCCAGCAGTTATGGGCGGGACCCGACCTACGAGCAGTACTTC | CASSYGRDPTYEQYF
13 | . | TRBJ2-1 | TRBV7-9 | . | TGTGCCAGCAGCTCCGGGCAGTACAATGAGCAGTTCTTC | CASSSGQYNEQFF
12 | . | TRBJ1-2 | TRBV5-6 | . | TGTGCCAGCGGCACAGGGCTGTATGGCTACACCTTC | CASGTGLYGYTF
13 | . | TRBJ1-4 | TRBV7-2 | . | TGTGCCAGCAGCTTAAATCCAAATGAAAAACTGTTTTTT | CASSLNPNEKLFF
17 | TRBD1 | TRBJ1-2 | TRBV5-6 | . | TGTGCCAGCAGCTCCGGACCACAGGGGTCGGGGAACTATGGCTACACCTTC | CASSSGPQGSGNYGYTF
14 | TRBD1 | TRBJ1-4 | TRBV19 | . | TGTGCCAGTAGTCCCCGGGACAGAAATGAAAAACTGTTTTTT | CASSPRDRNEKLFF
14 | . | TRBJ2-5 | TRBV6-1 | . | TGTGCCAGCAGTGACCAGCGGACCCAAGAGACCCAGTACTTC | CASSDQRTQETQYF
14 | . | TRBJ2-2 | TRBV28 | . | TGTGCCAGCAGTTCTCCCGGGCCCCCCGGGGAGCTGTTTTTT | CASSSPGPPGELFF
17 | . | TRBJ2-7 | TRBV21-1 | . | TGTGCCAGCAGCAAAAAAATTGGCGGGGGGAGCTCCTACGAGCAGTACTTC | CASSKKIGGGSSYEQYF
14 | . | TRBJ1-5 | TRBV19 | . | TGTGCCAGTATCATCAGGGGTGGCAATCAGCCCCAGCATTTT | CASIIRGGNQPQHF
15 | TRBD2 | TRBJ2-1 | TRBV6-5 | . | TGTGCCAGCGTTCTAGCGGCCGATTCCTACAATGAGCAGTTCTTC | CASVLAADSYNEQFF
11 | TRBD1 | TRBJ1-2 | TRBV5-8 | . | TGTGCCAGCAGCTTTCAGGGGGCTAAAACCTTC | CASSFQGAKTF
12 | . | TRBJ1-1 | TRBV18 | . | TGTGCCAGCTCACCCCTCACCGTTGAAGCTTTCTTT | CASSPLTVEAFF
14 | TRBD1 | TRBJ1-1 | TRBV11-2 | . | TGTGCCAGCAGCAGCCGGGACAGGGAGAATCCGGCTTTCTTT | CASSSRDRENPAFF
16 | . | TRBJ2-3 | TRBV7-9 | once | TGTGCCAGCAGCTCTCCACGGGCGGCGGGCACAGATACGCAGTATTTT | CASSSPRAAGTDTQYF
16 | . | TRBJ1-2 | TRBV21-1 | few | TGTGCCAGCAGCAAAGGAAAAAGGGACCGGGGCTATGGCTACACCTTC | CASSKGKRDRGYGYTF
15 | . | TRBJ1-5 | TRBV19 | . | TGTGCCAGTTTCACCCCGGGTTATAGCAATCAGCCCCAGCATTTT | CASFTPGYSNQPQHF